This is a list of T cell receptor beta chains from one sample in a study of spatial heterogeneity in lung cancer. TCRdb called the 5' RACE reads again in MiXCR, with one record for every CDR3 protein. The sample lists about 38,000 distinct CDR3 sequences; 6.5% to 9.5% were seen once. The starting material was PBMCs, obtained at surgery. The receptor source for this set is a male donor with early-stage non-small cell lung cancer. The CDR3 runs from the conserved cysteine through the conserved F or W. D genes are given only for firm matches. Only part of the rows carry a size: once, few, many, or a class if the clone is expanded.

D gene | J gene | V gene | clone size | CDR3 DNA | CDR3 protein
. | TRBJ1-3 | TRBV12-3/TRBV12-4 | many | TGTGCCAGCAGTTTTTGGGACACCATATATTTT | CASSFWDTIYF
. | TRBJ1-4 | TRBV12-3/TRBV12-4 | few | TGTGCCAGCAGTCCACAGGGACGACCAACTAATGAAAAACTGTTTTTT | CASSPQGRPTNEKLFF
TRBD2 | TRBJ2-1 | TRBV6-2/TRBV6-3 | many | TGTGCCAGCAGCGGACTAGCGGGGGGCAATGAGCAGTTCTTC | CASSGLAGGNEQFF
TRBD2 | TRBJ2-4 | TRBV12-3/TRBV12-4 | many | TGTGCCAGCAGGCCAGCGGGAGAAGGCAAAAACATTCAGTACTTC | CASRPAGEGKNIQYF
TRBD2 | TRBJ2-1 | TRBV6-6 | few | TGTGCCAGCAGTACCGGGACTAGCTCCTCCAATGAGCAGTTCTTC | CASSTGTSSSNEQFF
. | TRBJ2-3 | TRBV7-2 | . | TGTGCCAGCAGCTTAGAATCCCGCTTTAGAGGCGGCCACACAGATACGCAGTATTTT | CASSLESRFRGGHTDTQYF
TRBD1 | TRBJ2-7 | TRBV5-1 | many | TGCGCCAGCAGCCCCGACAGGGGACCCTACGAGCAGTACTTC | CASSPDRGPYEQYF
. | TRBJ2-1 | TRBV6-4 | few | TGTGCCAGCAGTGGGGACGGAGGCATTGAGCAGTTCTTC | CASSGDGGIEQFF
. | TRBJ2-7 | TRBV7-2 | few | TGTGCCAGCAGAACTCGGACGGATATTTTCTACGAGCAGTACTTC | CASRTRTDIFYEQYF
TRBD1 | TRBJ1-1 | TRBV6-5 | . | TGTGCCAGCAGAACCGGGACAGGGCTGCGGAACACTGAAGCTTTCTTT | CASRTGTGLRNTEAFF
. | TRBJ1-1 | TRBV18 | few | TGTGCCAGCTCACCACCGGGAGCGCCAAACACTGAAGCTTTCTTT | CASSPPGAPNTEAFF
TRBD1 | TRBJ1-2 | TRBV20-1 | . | TGCAGTGCTAGAGCTGGACACGGACAGGGGGTCGACTATGGCTACACCTTC | CSARAGHGQGVDYGYTF
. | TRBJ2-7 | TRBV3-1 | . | TGTGCCAGCGGAAGACGGGGAACCTACGAGCAGTACTTC | CASGRRGTYEQYF
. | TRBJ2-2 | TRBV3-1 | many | TGTGCCAGCAGCCGGCAGGGGAACACCGGGGAGCTGTTTTTT | CASSRQGNTGELFF
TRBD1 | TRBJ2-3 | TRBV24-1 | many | TGTGCCACCAGTGATTCGGCAGGGGGAGATACGCAGTATTTT | CATSDSAGGDTQYF
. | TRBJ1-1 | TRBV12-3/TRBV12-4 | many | TGTGCCAGCAGTTTACTGGGCCGCGCTCGGGACACTGAAGCTTTCTTT | CASSLLGRARDTEAFF
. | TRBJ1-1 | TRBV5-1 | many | TGCGCCAGCAGCTTTACGTTGAACACTGAAGCTTTCTTT | CASSFTLNTEAFF
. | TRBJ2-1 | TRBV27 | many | TGTGCCAGCAGTTCCTTAGGCCGGCCTCAGGATGAGCAGTTCTTC | CASSSLGRPQDEQFF
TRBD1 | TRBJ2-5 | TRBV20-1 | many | TGCAGTGCTAGAGGAGGGGGCGAAGGGACCCAGTACTTC | CSARGGGEGTQYF
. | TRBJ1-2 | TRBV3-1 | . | TGTGCCAGCAGCCAAGTGAGGAAGAACTATGGCTACACCTTC | CASSQVRKNYGYTF
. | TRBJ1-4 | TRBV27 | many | TGTGCCAGCAGTTTCTACAGAAATGAAAAACTGTTTTTT | CASSFYRNEKLFF
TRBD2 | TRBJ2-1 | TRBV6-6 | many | TGTGCCAGCAGAACCAGGACTAGCGGGAGCCATGAGCAGTTCTTC | CASRTRTSGSHEQFF
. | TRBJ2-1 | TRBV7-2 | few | TGTGCCAGCAGCTTAGCGGTCGCTGAGCAGTTCTTC | CASSLAVAEQFF
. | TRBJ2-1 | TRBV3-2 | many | TGTGCCAGCAGCCAAGAAAAACCGGACAGGTACAATGAGCAGTTCTTC | CASSQEKPDRYNEQFF
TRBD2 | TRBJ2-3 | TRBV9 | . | TGTGCCAGCAGCACTAGCGGGAGCGGGAATACGCAGTATTTT | CASSTSGSGNTQYF
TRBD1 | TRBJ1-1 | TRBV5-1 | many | TGCGCCAGCAGCTTGGGGCCACAGGGGATGAACACTGAAGCTTTCTTT | CASSLGPQGMNTEAFF
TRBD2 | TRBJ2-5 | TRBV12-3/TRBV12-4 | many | TGTGCCAGCAGGGTAGCGGGAAGGCAAGAGACCCAGTACTTC | CASRVAGRQETQYF
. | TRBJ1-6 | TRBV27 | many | TGTGCCAGCAGTCCCGGAGGCTCACCCCTCCACTTT | CASSPGGSPLHF
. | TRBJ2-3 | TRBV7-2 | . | TGTGCCAGCAGCTTAGACGGGGGAAGCACAGATACGCAGTATTTT | CASSLDGGSTDTQYF
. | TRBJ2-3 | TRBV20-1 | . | TGCAGTGCTGAAAGGGGGGGGACAGATACGCAGTATTTT | CSAERGGTDTQYF
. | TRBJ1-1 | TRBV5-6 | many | TGTGCCAGCAGCTTGGGGCCGGGACTGAACACTGAAGCTTTCTTT | CASSLGPGLNTEAFF
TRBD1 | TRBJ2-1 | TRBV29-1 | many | TGCAGCGTCGGACAGGGGGTGAACAATGAGCAGTTCTTC | CSVGQGVNNEQFF
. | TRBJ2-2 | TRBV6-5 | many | TGTGCCAGCAGTTACTCGATCGAGTTTTTGAACACCGGGGAGCTGTTTTTT | CASSYSIEFLNTGELFF
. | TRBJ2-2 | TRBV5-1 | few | TGCGCCAGCAGCCCCGGGGATATGGTCGGGGAGCTGTTTTTT | CASSPGDMVGELFF
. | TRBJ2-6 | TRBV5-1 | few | TGCGCCAGCCAAGGGGCAGTCTCTGGGGCCAACGTCCTGACTTTC | CASQGAVSGANVLTF
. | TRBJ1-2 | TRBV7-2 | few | TGTGCCAGCAGCGCGCCAGTTAGGACGGAGAACTATGGCTACACCTTC | CASSAPVRTENYGYTF
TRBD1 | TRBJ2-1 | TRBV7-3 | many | TGTGCCAGCAGCCAACAGGGGGCTCTCTACAATGAGCAGTTCTTC | CASSQQGALYNEQFF
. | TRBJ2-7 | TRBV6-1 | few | TGTGCCAGCAGTGAAGTGTCGTCCTACGAGCAGTACTTC | CASSEVSSYEQYF
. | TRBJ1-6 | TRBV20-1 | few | TGCAGTGCTAGAGTTCAGGGAAAATCCTATAATTCACCCCTCCACTTT | CSARVQGKSYNSPLHF
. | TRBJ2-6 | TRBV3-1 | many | TGTGCCAGCAGCCAAATGGCCCGGCCCCTACCCACTGGGGCCAACGTCCTGACTTTC | CASSQMARPLPTGANVLTF
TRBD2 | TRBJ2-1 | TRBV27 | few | TGTGCCAGCAGTTTATTAGGGACTAGCGGGAGTATGCCGCAGTTCTTC | CASSLLGTSGSMPQFF
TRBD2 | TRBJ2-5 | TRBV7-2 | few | TGTGCCAGCAGCTTTGGGACTAGCGGGATTGAGACCCAGTACTTC | CASSFGTSGIETQYF
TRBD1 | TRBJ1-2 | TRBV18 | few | TGTGCCAGCTCGGTGGGACAGGGAGGCGGCTACACCTTC | CASSVGQGGGYTF
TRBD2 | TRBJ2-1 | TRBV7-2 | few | TGTGCCAGCAGACCGGGACTACAGAGCTCCTACAATGAGCAGTTCTTC | CASRPGLQSSYNEQFF
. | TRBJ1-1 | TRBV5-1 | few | TGCGCCAGCAGCTTTTCGGCACCGCAGAAAAACACTGAAGCTTTCTTT | CASSFSAPQKNTEAFF
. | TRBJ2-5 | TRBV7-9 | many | TGTGCCAGCAGCTTAGTTAAGGGGCACCAAGAGACCCAGTACTTC | CASSLVKGHQETQYF
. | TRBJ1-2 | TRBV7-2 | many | TGTGCCAGCAGCTCCTTCCCGGGGGGCTACACCTTC | CASSSFPGGYTF
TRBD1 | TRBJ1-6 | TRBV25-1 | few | TGTGCCAGCAGTACCCGGGGGACAGGGAATTCACCCCTCCACTTT | CASSTRGTGNSPLHF
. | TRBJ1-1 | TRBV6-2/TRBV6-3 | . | TGTGCCAGCAGGCAGGACATGAACACTGAAGCTTTCTTT | CASRQDMNTEAFF